In this sample, the clone carrying this T cell receptor (beta chain) turned up once. Sequence at one end of the junction differs from germline and may be a read error. This entry is derived from a study of blood T cells in healthy people across ages. This CDR3 region has 16 residues. CDR1 is MDHEN and CDR2 is SYDVKM in the germline V gene. There were healthy Caucasian individuals from Russia, aged roughly 6 to 90, serving as donors. Together with a sample-barcoded 5' primer, a J-beta primer mix was included in a second PCR lasting roughly 6 to 12 cycles. Via MiXCR, TCRdb re-called the 5' RACE reads, giving one row per CDR3 protein. The profile shows about 720,000 distinct CDR3 sequences, about 24% of them singletons.

Sequenced input: blood. The receptor's source is a man between 65 and 80 years old in good health. The genes are TRBV28 and TRBJ1-1; 11 nucleotides align to TRBD1. CDR3 sequence reads: CASSPGQGAGVTEASF. CDR3 sequence (DNA): TGTGCCAGCAGTCCCGGACAGGGGGCCGGCGTCACTGAAGCTTCCTTT.